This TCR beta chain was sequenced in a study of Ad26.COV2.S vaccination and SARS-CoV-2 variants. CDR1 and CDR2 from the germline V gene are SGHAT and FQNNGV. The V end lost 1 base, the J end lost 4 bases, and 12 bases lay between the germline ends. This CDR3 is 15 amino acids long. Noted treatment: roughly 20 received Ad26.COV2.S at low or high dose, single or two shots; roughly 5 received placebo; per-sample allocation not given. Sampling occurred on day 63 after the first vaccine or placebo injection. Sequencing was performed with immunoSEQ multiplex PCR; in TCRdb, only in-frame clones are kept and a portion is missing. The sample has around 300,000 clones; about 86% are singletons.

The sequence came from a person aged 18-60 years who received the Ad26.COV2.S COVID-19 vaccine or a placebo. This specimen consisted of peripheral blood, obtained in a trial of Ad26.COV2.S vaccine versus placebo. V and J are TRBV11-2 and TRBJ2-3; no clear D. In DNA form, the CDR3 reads TGTGCCAGCAGCTTAGGTTACAGATCATCAGATACGCAGTATTTT. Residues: CASSLGYRSSDTQYF. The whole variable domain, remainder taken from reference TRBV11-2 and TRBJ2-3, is EAGVAQSPRYKIIEKRQSVAFWCNPISGHATLYWYQQILGQGPKLLIQFQNNGVVDDSQLPKDRFSAERLKGVDSTLKIQPAKLEDSAVYLCASSLGYRSSDTQYFGPGTRLTVL.